This passage covers 29 T cell receptor beta chains from one sample sequenced in a study of T-cell reconstitution after alpha-beta-depleted transplantation in children (dated by TCRdb to about 2016). The treatment or condition label here, explained by the study, means: allogeneic hematopoietic cell transplantation with graft depleted of TCRalphabeta T cells and CD19 B cells. Receptors were amplified or captured by PCR. These reads were obtained on an Illumina HiSeq 2500. Molecular barcoding was employed in the preparation of TCR libraries, with unique molecular identifiers being used to normalize TCRbeta repertoire quantification. TCRdb redid the processing of the public reads, applying fastp at Q25 and MiXCR, and retained in-frame beta chains. CDR3 protein sequences are deduplicated, and each keeps its most common genes and DNA. The sample table lists 490,000 or so distinct CDR3 sequences, 8% to 11% of them with a count of one. The ten largest clonotypes hold around 2% of the sample.

The sequencing here drew on PBMCs, taken before TCRalphabeta/CD19-depleted stem cell transplant. These receptors were taken from a child under 10 years old with inherited bone marrow failure, due to receive a stem cell transplant.

The chain carries TRBV13 and TRBJ2-6; no clear D. In germline, CDR1 is PRHDT, CDR2 FYEKMQ (reference sequence). V was clipped by 3 bases and J by 0 bases, with 9 bases between them. This CDR3 spans 16 amino acids. The CDR3 loop is CASSLGIISGANVLTF. CDR3 sequence (DNA): TGTGCCAGCAGCTTGGGCATCATCTCTGGGGCCAACGTCCTGACTTTC.

This clonotype was detected many times. The chain carries TRBV7-9 and TRBJ1-2, with D perhaps TRBD1 (5 bases). The V end was cut by 6 bases, the J end by 3 bases, with 11 bases between. The CDR3 is 13 amino acids. From germline, CDR1 is SEHNR and CDR2 FQNEAQ (reference sequence). CDR3 coding DNA: TGTGCCAGCAGGGGTGACAGATACTATGGCTACACCTTC. This translates into CASRGDRYYGYTF.

The genes are TRBV5-3 and TRBJ2-1; tentatively, D is TRBD2 (7 bases). TRBV5-3 counts as an open reading frame of uncertain function. Trimming pared 9 bases from V and 0 bases from J, leaving 22 bases between. The CDR3 consists of 17 residues. The CDR3 nucleotides are TGTGCCATGAGCTTGAAAGCGGGACATAACTCCTACAATGAGCAGTTCTTC. Translated: CAMSLKAGHNSYNEQFF.

This clonotype appeared a single time. This rearrangement joins TRBV4-1 to TRBJ2-7; 7 bases are a match to TRBD1. The CDR3 spans 16 residues. The J segment lost 2 bases and the V segment lost 1 base, leaving 8 bases of the junction unmatched. Per the germline V gene, CDR1 is MGHRA and CDR2 is YSYEKL. The CDR3 DNA reads as TGCGCCAGCAGCCAAGGATATGGGGACAGCCCCTACGAGCAGTACTTC. This translates into CASSQGYGDSPYEQYF.

This clonotype was detected a few times. The chain joins TRBV11-2 to TRBJ1-1; D uncertain. V lost 0 bases, J lost 0 bases, and 11 bases lay in between. The CDR3 totals 16 residues. In germline, CDR1 is SGHAT, CDR2 FQNNGV. The chain's CDR3 is CASSLDSVSMNTEAFF. The CDR3 nucleotides read TGTGCCAGCAGCTTAGATTCAGTCTCCATGAACACTGAAGCTTTCTTT.

The chain uses TRBV19 and TRBJ2-1; D may be TRBD1 (5 bases). Deletions cut 6 bases from V and 5 bases from J, with 20 bases between. Germline V gene data show CDR1 as LNHDA and CDR2 as SQIVND (reference sequence). This CDR3 comprises 16 residues. The CDR3: CASRNYWAGSHNEQFF. CDR3 DNA: TGTGCCAGTAGGAACTACTGGGCAGGGTCACACAATGAGCAGTTCTTC.

This clonotype was detected ten times or more. The V gene is TRBV7-2, the J gene TRBJ2-5; D might be TRBD1 (6 bases). Germline V gene lookup returns CDR1 SGHTA and CDR2 FQGNSA. CDR3 size: 14 residues. Trimming took off 5 bases at V and 7 bases at J, with 17 bases between the two ends. In DNA form, the CDR3 reads TGTGCCAGCAGCCCATTAACAGGGTCGGGGACCCAGTACTTC. Encoded protein: CASSPLTGSGTQYF.

This clonotype was counted many times. The chain recombines TRBV7-6 with TRBJ1-1, with D perhaps matching TRBD1 (6 bases). The V gene lost 2 bases and the J gene lost 5 bases, with 15 bases spanning the gap. CDR1 and CDR2 from the germline V gene are SGHVS and FNYEAQ. CDR3 length: 15 residues. The CDR3 nucleotides read TGTGCCAGCAGCTTAAACCCGGGGGCGCGGACTGAAGCTTTCTTT. This sequence encodes CASSLNPGARTEAFF.

This clonotype was seen ten or more times. The chain carries TRBV28 and TRBJ2-1, with D tentatively TRBD1 (5 bases). Looked up from germline, CDR1 is MDHEN and CDR2 is SYDVKM. The CDR3 has 14 amino acids. The V gene lost 6 bases and the J gene lost 5 bases, with 14 bases spanning the gap. DNA for the CDR3: TGTGCCAGCAGCCTCGACAGTCCGCACAATGAGCAGTTCTTC. Its translation: CASSLDSPHNEQFF.

This clonotype showed up many times. V and J are TRBV24-1 and TRBJ2-7; D assignment may be TRBD1 or TRBD2 (6 bases each). V dropped 3 bases and J dropped 1 base, with 9 bases sitting between them. CDR1 is KGHDR and CDR2 is SFDVKD in the germline V gene. This CDR3 is built from 14 residues. CDR3 sequence reads: CATSDGGGSYEQYF. The CDR3 DNA follows: TGTGCCACCAGTGATGGAGGGGGGTCCTACGAGCAGTACTTC.

The rearrangement joins TRBV7-2 to TRBJ2-1; D unclear. Germline CDR1 is SGHTA and CDR2 is FQGNSA. Trimming pared 1 base from V and 4 bases from J, leaving 14 bases between. The CDR3 has 16 residues. CDR3 loop: CASSLDELYPYNEQFF. For the CDR3, the DNA is TGTGCCAGCAGCTTAGACGAGCTTTACCCATACAATGAGCAGTTCTTC.

This clonotype was picked up many times. The chain employs TRBV27 and TRBJ2-2, with D perhaps matching TRBD2 (6 bases). This CDR3 region has 15 residues. CDR1 is MNHEY and CDR2 is SMNVEV in the germline V gene (reference sequence). V dropped 3 bases and J dropped 3 bases, with 11 bases sitting between them. The chain's CDR3 is CASSLRGSDTGELFF. CDR3 coding DNA: TGTGCCAGCAGTTTGCGGGGATCGGACACCGGGGAGCTGTTTTTT.

This clonotype was detected many times. This chain's CDR3 is CATSGGSSYEQYF. CDR3 in DNA: TGTGCCACCAGTGGCGGCAGCTCCTACGAGCAGTACTTC. The chain carries TRBV24-1 and TRBJ2-7, with D uncertain. The V gene's germline CDR1 is KGHDR and CDR2 SFDVKD. CDR3 length: 13 amino acids. The germline V and J ends were trimmed by 5 bases and 0 bases, with 7 bases remaining between them.

This clonotype occurred a few times. The chain has TRBV6-5 and TRBJ2-5, with D hard to call. The CDR3 is 14 residues long. Trimming removed 4 bases at V and 2 bases at J, with 11 bases between. CDR1 is MNHEY, CDR2 SVGAGI, per germline. CDR3 nucleotide sequence: TGTGCCAGCAGTTCGGCAAACCTGCAAGAGACCCAGTACTTC. This sequence encodes CASSSANLQETQYF.

This clonotype showed up many times. The genes are TRBV29-1 and TRBJ2-2; D not resolved. Germline V gives CDR1 SQVTM, CDR2 ANQGSEA. The V end lost 7 bases, the J end lost 0 bases, and 3 bases lay between the germline ends. The CDR3 is 11 amino acids. The DNA for the CDR3 is TGCAGCGGATCGAACACCGGGGAGCTGTTTTTT. This sequence encodes CSGSNTGELFF.

This clonotype was detected ten times or more. This chain connects TRBV18 to TRBJ2-7; D not resolved. The CDR3 runs to 14 residues. V lost 0 bases and J 2 bases, leaving 8 bases between the germline ends. CDR1 and CDR2 (germline): KGHSH, LQKENI. The CDR3 reads CASSPPTAPYEQYF. The CDR3 nucleotides are TGTGCCAGCTCACCACCGACGGCCCCCTACGAGCAGTACTTC.

This clonotype has only one observation. The gene calls are TRBV6-4 and TRBJ2-2; TRBD2 agrees at 7 bases. CDR3 length: 19 amino acids. Germline V gene data show CDR1 as MRHNA and CDR2 as SNTAGT. V shed 8 bases and J 2 bases; nucleotides not matched to a gene: 20. CDR3 sequence reads: CASCSIVGREGINTGELFF. Written as DNA, the CDR3 is TGTGCCAGCTGTTCGATAGTTGGGAGGGAAGGCATAAACACCGGGGAGCTGTTTTTT.

Many counts were recorded for this clonotype. V is TRBV7-6 and J is TRBJ2-1; 13 bases match TRBD2. The CDR3 is 17 amino acids. Unmatched junction bases numbered 3, after V lost 1 base and J lost 3 bases. CDR1 and CDR2 (germline): SGHVS, FNYEAQ. The CDR3 DNA reads TGTGCCAGCAGCTTAGGACTAGCGGGAGGCAACTACAATGAGCAGTTCTTC. This translates into CASSLGLAGGNYNEQFF.

About this clonotype: Possible read error: a much larger clone is one base away. The chain is built from TRBV7-7 and TRBJ2-1, with D perhaps TRBD2 (5 bases). The DNA end is a closer match to TRBJ2-7, so the J assignment may be wrong. This CDR3 has 15 amino acids. Germline-derived CDR1 and CDR2 are SSHAT and FNYEAQ (reference sequence). CDR3 region: CASSLDGASLNEQYF. CDR3 coding DNA: TGTGCCAGCAGCTTAGATGGCGCTAGCCTGAATGAGCAGTACTTC.

This clonotype was seen many times. The V call is TRBV4-3, the J call TRBJ2-3, with TRBD2 matching over 8 bases. Germline lookup yields CDR1 LGHNA and CDR2 YSLEER. The CDR3 contains 15 residues. V trimming: 0 bases; J trimming: 3 bases; junction bases outside the gene matches: 2. The CDR3, as DNA: TGCGCCAGCAGCCAAGATCCGGGGGGGACAGATACGCAGTATTTT. Translated, it gives CASSQDPGGTDTQYF.

This clonotype occurred a few times. V usage is TRBV9 and J usage is TRBJ1-1; 7 bases are a match to TRBD1. V dropped 0 bases and J dropped 1; count of bases not matched to a gene: 12. The germline V gene encodes CDR1 SGDLS and CDR2 YYNGEE. The CDR3 totals 18 residues. The CDR3 nucleotides are TGTGCCAGCAGCGTAGCCCCGGGACAGAGGATAGGGAACACTGAAGCTTTCTTT. This encodes CASSVAPGQRIGNTEAFF. Based on the CDR3 plus reference TRBV9 and TRBJ1-1, the full variable domain is DSGVTQTPKHLITATGQRVTLRCSPRSGDLSVYWYQQSLDQGLQFLIQYYNGEERAKGNILERFSAQQFPDLHSELNLSSLELGDSALYFCASSVAPGQRIGNTEAFFGQGTRLTVV.

This clonotype was seen more than once but under ten times. This chain links TRBV4-1 with TRBJ1-2; D is uncertain. There are 15 residues in the CDR3. Germline V lookup: CDR1 MGHRA, CDR2 YSYEKL. V was cut by 3 bases and J by 5 bases, with 16 bases left in between. CDR3 sequence reads: CASSHAITSVYGYTF. CDR3 DNA: TGCGCCAGCAGCCATGCGATCACCTCAGTATATGGCTACACCTTC.

This clonotype was counted at least ten times. This rearrangement joins TRBV28 to TRBJ1-4; possible D gene TRBD1, 5 bases. CDR1 is MDHEN, CDR2 SYDVKM, per germline. The V and J ends lost 2 bases and 1 base respectively, with 14 bases between them. The CDR3 runs to 17 residues. The CDR3 spells CASSLIRAGGTNEKLFF. In nucleotides, the CDR3 is TGTGCCAGCAGTTTAATTCGTGCGGGGGGAACTAATGAAAAACTGTTTTTT.

This clonotype was seen repeatedly, ten times or more. The rearrangement links TRBV4-3 to TRBJ2-7, with 9 bases fitting TRBD2. The CDR3 length is 13 residues. The ends lost 1 base at V and 5 bases at J; junction bases unmatched: 0. Germline CDR1 and CDR2: LGHNA and YSLEER. CDR3 DNA: TGCGCCAGCAGCCAAGGGACTAGCGACGAGCAGTACTTC. Its translation is CASSQGTSDEQYF.

This clonotype has at least ten counts. V and J are TRBV28 and TRBJ1-2; no clear D gene. The CDR3 extends over 12 amino acids. From germline, CDR1 is MDHEN and CDR2 SYDVKM. V lost 2 bases and J 12 bases, leaving 13 bases between the germline ends. The CDR3 spells CASSLRGRTNTF. The CDR3 region has the DNA TGTGCCAGCAGTTTACGAGGGCGCACGAACACCTTC.

There are many counts of this clonotype. The chain couples TRBV28 to TRBJ2-7; TRBD1 or TRBD2 may be the D gene (7 bases each). The V gene lost 6 bases and the J gene lost 2 bases, with 17 bases spanning the gap. The CDR3 contains 15 residues. The V gene's germline CDR1 is MDHEN and CDR2 SYDVKM. The CDR3 DNA reads TGTGCCAGCAGCCAGGGGGGGGACGGTACCTACGAGCAGTACTTC. This translates into CASSQGGDGTYEQYF.

This clonotype was seen ten or more times. V is TRBV5-1 and J is TRBJ2-1; 8 bases fit TRBD1. The CDR3 length is 12 residues. V lost 3 bases and J lost 10; bases outside the gene matches: 3. The germline gives CDR1 SGHRS, CDR2 YFSETQ. CDR3 sequence (DNA): TGCGCCAGCAGCTGGGGGACAGGCGAGCAGTTCTTC. This sequence encodes CASSWGTGEQFF.

This clonotype was counted at least ten times. The V call is TRBV30, the J call TRBJ2-2, with D perhaps TRBD2 (5 bases). Trimming removed 0 bases at V and 8 bases at J, with 10 bases between. The CDR3 consists of 13 residues. CDR1 and CDR2 from the germline V gene are GTSNPN and SVGIG (reference sequence). The CDR3 sequence is CAWSVRVMGELFF. In DNA form, the CDR3 reads TGTGCCTGGAGTGTGAGGGTTATGGGGGAGCTGTTTTTT.

In the case of this clonotype: One base away lies a much larger clone, so this may be a sequencing read error. J is TRBJ2-3 and V is TRBV5-5; D gene ambiguous. This CDR3 is 14 amino acids long. V dropped 4 bases and J dropped 2 bases, with 11 bases sitting between them. Per the germline V gene, CDR1 is SGHKS and CDR2 is YYEKEE (reference sequence). CDR3 nucleotide sequence: TGTGCCAGCAGCCCCGCCCCCATCACAGATACGCAGTATTTT. Translated, it gives CASSPAPITDTQYF. The complete variable domain, with remaining parts taken from reference TRBV5-5 and TRBJ2-3, reads DAGVTQSPTHLIKTRGQQVTLRCSPISGHKSVSWYQQVLGQGPQFIFQYYEKEERGRGNFPDRFSARQFPNYSSELNVNALLLGDSALYLCASSPAPITDTQYFGPGTRLTVL.